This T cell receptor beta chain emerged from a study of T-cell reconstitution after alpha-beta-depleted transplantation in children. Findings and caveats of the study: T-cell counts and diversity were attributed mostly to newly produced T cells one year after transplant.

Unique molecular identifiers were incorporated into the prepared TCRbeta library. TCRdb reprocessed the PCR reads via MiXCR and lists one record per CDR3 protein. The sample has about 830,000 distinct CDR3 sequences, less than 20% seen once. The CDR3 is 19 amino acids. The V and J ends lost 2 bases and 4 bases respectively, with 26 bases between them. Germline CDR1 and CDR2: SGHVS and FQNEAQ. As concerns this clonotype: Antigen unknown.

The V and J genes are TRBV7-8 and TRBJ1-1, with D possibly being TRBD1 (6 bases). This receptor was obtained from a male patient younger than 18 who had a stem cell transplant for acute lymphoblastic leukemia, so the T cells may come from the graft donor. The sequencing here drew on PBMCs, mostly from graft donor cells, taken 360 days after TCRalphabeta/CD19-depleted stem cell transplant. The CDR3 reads CASSLKRTGTSKLGTEAFF. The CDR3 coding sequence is TGTGCCAGCAGCTTAAAAAGAACCGGGACATCGAAACTCGGCACTGAAGCTTTCTTT.